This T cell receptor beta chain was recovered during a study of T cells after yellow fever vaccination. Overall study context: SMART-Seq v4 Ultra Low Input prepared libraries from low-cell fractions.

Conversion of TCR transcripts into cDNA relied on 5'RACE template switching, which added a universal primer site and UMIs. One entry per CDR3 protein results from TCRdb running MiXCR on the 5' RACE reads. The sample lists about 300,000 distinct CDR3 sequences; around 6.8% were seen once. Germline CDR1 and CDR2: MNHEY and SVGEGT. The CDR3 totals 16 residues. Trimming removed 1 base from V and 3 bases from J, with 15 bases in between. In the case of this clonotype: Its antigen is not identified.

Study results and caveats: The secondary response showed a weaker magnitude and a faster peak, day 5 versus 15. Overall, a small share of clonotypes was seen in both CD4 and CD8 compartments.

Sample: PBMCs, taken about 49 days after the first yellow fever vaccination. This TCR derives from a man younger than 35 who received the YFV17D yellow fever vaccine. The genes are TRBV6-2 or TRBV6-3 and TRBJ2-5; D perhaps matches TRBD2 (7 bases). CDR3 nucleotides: TGTGCCAGCAGTTACTATCGGGGGGCTTCGGAAGAGACCCAGTACTTC. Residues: CASSYYRGASEETQYF.